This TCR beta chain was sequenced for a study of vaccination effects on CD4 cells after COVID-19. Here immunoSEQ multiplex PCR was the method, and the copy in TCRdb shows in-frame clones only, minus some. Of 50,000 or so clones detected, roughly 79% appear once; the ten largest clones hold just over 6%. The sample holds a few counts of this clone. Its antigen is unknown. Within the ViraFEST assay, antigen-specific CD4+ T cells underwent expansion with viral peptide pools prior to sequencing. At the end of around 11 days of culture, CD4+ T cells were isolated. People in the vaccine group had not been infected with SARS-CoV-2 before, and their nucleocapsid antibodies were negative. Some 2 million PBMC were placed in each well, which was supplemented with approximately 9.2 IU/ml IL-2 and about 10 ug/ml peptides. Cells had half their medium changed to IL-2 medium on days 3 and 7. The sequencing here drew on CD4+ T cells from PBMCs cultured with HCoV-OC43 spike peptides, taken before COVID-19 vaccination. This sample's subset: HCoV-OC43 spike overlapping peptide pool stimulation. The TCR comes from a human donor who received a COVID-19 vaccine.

CDR3 protein: CASSLGGGATQYF. The CDR3 nucleotides read TGTGCCAGCAGCTTAGGGGGGGGTGCTACGCAGTATTTT. This chain connects TRBV5-6 to TRBJ2-3; possibly TRBD2 for D (7 bases). The CDR3 covers 13 residues. The germline V gene encodes CDR1 SGHDT and CDR2 YYEEEE. Trimming shortened V by 2 bases and J by 8 bases, and 12 bases separated the two germline ends.